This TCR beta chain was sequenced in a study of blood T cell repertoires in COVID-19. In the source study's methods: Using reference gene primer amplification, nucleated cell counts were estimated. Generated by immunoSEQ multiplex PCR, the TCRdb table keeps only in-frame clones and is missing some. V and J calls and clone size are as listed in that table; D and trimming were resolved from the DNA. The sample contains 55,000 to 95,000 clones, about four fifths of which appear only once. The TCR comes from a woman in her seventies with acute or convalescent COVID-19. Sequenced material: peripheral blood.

CDR3 sequence reads: CSVGWNSGYEQYF. CDR3 bases: TGCAGCGTTGGATGGAACTCGGGGTACGAGCAGTACTTC. The V gene is TRBV29-1, the J gene TRBJ2-7; tentative D call: TRBD2 (5 bases). V was trimmed by 4 bases and J by 4 bases, leaving 14 bases between them. This CDR3 comprises 13 residues. Germline values: CDR1 SQVTM, CDR2 ANQGSEA.